Listed below are T cell receptor beta chains from one sample, sequenced in a study of CD8 T cells in Susac syndrome. MiXCR was run by TCRdb on the immunoSEQ multiplex PCR reads, yielding one entry per CDR3 protein. The sample lists about 140,000 distinct CDR3 sequences; about 94% were seen once. Input material: CD8+ T cells from PBMCs. Receptors were obtained from a human donor in good health. The CDR3 runs from the conserved cysteine through the conserved F or W. D genes are given only for firm matches. Clone size, where shown, is once, few, many, or a class for clones that have expanded.

>-|TRBJ2-7|TRBD2|TRBV13
CASSTTSGAKGFEQYF
TGTGCCAGCAGCACGACTAGCGGGGCGAAGGGTTTCGAGCAGTACTTC
>-|TRBJ2-7|TRBD2|TRBV4-3
CASSQDPGLAGVYEQYF
TGCGCCAGCAGCCAAGACCCTGGACTAGCGGGAGTCTACGAGCAGTACTTC
>once|TRBJ2-1|-|TRBV19
CASSKGQFAGEQFF
TGTGCCAGTAGTAAGGGGCAGTTTGCGGGTGAGCAGTTCTTC
>-|TRBJ2-1|TRBD1|TRBV7-9
CASSKGQGYEQFF
TGTGCCAGCAGCAAAGGACAGGGGTATGAGCAGTTCTTC
>-|TRBJ1-2|TRBD1|TRBV20-1
CSARDIIGTVLYGYTF
TGCAGTGCTAGAGATATCATTGGGACAGTACTCTATGGCTACACCTTC
>-|TRBJ1-1|-|TRBV28
CASSFGATDPEAFF
TGTGCCAGCAGTTTCGGGGCGACAGACCCCGAAGCTTTCTTT
>-|TRBJ1-5|TRBD1|TRBV12-3/TRBV12-4
CASSSFGTGEVGNQPQHF
TGTGCCAGCAGCTCTTTCGGTACAGGGGAGGTAGGCAATCAGCCCCAGCATTTT
>once|TRBJ2-3|-|TRBV12-3/TRBV12-4
CAVGSEADTDTQYF
TGTGCCGTGGGATCAGAGGCTGACACAGATACGCAGTATTTT
>-|TRBJ2-7|TRBD2|TRBV27
CASSFGLAVGEQYF
TGTGCCAGCAGTTTCGGTCTAGCGGTAGGGGAGCAGTACTTC
>-|TRBJ2-7|-|TRBV12-3/TRBV12-4
CASSLLAAAMYEQYF
TGTGCCAGCAGTTTACTAGCCGCCGCCATGTACGAGCAGTACTTC
>-|TRBJ2-7|-|TRBV29-1
CSVVNSSYEQYF
TGCAGCGTTGTGAACAGCTCCTACGAGCAGTACTTC
>-|TRBJ2-7|-|TRBV27
CASSLVAESSYEQYF
TGTGCCAGCAGTTTAGTAGCAGAAAGCTCCTACGAGCAGTACTTC
>-|TRBJ2-1|-|TRBV4-1
CASSQVSRLGEQFF
TGCGCCAGCAGCCAAGTTAGTCGTCTCGGTGAGCAGTTCTTC
>-|TRBJ2-5|-|TRBV29-1
CSVEGALENWETQYF
TGCAGCGTTGAGGGGGCTCTAGAGAACTGGGAGACCCAGTACTTC
>-|TRBJ2-1|-|TRBV20-1
CSAREIGGIYNEQFF
TGCAGTGCTAGAGAAATTGGGGGAATCTACAATGAGCAGTTCTTC
>-|TRBJ2-7|TRBD2|TRBV20-1
CSAQGLAGVQWGYEQYF
TGCAGTGCTCAAGGACTAGCGGGAGTTCAGTGGGGCTACGAGCAGTACTTC
>-|TRBJ2-1|-|TRBV27
CASSNLGEQFF
TGTGCCAGCAGTAACCTCGGTGAGCAGTTCTTC
>-|TRBJ2-7|TRBD2|TRBV28
CASRGRLAGGEQYF
TGTGCCAGCAGAGGCAGACTAGCGGGAGGCGAGCAGTACTTC
>-|TRBJ2-1|-|TRBV6-5
CASSSPRREQFF
TGTGCCAGCAGTTCCCCCCGGAGGGAGCAGTTCTTC
>-|TRBJ1-5|TRBD1|TRBV15
CATSRVQGGYQPQHF
TGTGCCACCAGCAGAGTTCAGGGGGGGTATCAGCCCCAGCATTTT
>-|TRBJ2-7|TRBD2|TRBV9
CASSDSGTPYEQYF
TGTGCCAGCAGCGATAGCGGGACCCCCTACGAGCAGTACTTC
>-|TRBJ2-1|-|TRBV27
CASSFEARTVQFF
TGTGCCAGCAGTTTCGAGGCAAGGACTGTTCAGTTCTTC
>once|TRBJ2-7|-|TRBV7-9
CASSLDGAGYEQYF
TGTGCCAGCAGCTTAGATGGGGCGGGCTACGAGCAGTACTTC